One sample yielded the 4 T cell receptor beta chains listed below, sequenced in a study of T-cell memory formation after mild COVID-19. TCRdb recomputed calls from the 5' RACE reads with MiXCR, one row per CDR3 protein. The sample consists of 100,000 or so distinct CDR3 sequences, around 10% of them appearing once. Material for sequencing was PBMCs or a T cell subset sorted from them (not recorded which). These receptors were taken from a young man who had mild COVID-19 (a few samples of this study predate the infection). Cell type and time point are not known.

This rearrangement joins TRBV12-3 or TRBV12-4 to TRBJ1-1, with a tentative D call TRBD1 (6 bases). CDR3 length: 14 amino acids. Trimming shortened V by 4 bases and J by 1 base, and 10 bases separated the two germline ends. As DNA, the CDR3 is TGTGCCAGCAGTTCCTCAGGGGAGAACACTGAAGCTTTCTTT. Protein sequence: CASSSSGENTEAFF.

This chain links TRBV4-3 with TRBJ2-1, with 8 nucleotides matching TRBD1. Germline CDR1 and CDR2: LGHNA and YSLEER. V shed 3 bases and J 9 bases; nucleotides not matched to a gene: 4. This CDR3 contains 13 residues. This chain's CDR3 is CASSQQGASEQFF. In DNA, the CDR3 is TGCGCCAGCAGCCAGCAGGGGGCAAGTGAGCAGTTCTTC.

The chain uses TRBV5-1 and TRBJ2-3; D is perhaps TRBD1 (6 bases). Germline-derived CDR1 and CDR2 are SGHRS and YFSETQ. The CDR3 runs 15 residues. Deletions cut 0 bases from V and 2 bases from J, with 10 bases between. CDR3 nucleotide sequence: TGCGCCAGCAGCTTGGGGACAGTTTTCACAGATACGCAGTATTTT. Encoded protein: CASSLGTVFTDTQYF.

The V and J genes are TRBV12-3 or TRBV12-4 and TRBJ2-3; D unclear. The CDR3 is made up of 15 amino acids. Trimming pared 2 bases from V and 0 bases from J, leaving 9 bases between. The CDR3 region is CASSLLVPSTDTQYF. The CDR3 DNA reads TGTGCCAGCAGTTTACTAGTCCCTAGCACAGATACGCAGTATTTT.